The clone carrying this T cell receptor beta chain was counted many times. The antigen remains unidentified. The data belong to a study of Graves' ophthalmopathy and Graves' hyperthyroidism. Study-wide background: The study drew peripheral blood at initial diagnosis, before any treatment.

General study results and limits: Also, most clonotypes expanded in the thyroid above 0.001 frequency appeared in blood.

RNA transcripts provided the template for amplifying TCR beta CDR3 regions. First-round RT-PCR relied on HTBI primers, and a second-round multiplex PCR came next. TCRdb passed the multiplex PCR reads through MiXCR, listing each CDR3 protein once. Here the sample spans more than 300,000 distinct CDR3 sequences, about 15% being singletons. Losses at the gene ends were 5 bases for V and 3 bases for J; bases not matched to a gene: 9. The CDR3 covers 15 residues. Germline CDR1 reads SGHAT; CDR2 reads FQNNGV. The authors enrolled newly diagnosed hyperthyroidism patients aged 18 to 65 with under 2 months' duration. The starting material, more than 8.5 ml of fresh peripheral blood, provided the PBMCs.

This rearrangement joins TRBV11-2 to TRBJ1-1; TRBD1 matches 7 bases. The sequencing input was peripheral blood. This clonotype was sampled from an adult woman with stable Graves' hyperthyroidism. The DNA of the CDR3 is TGTGCCAGCAGCCCGTCGACAGGGCTCGACACTGAAGCTTTCTTT. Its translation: CASSPSTGLDTEAFF.